A selection of T cell receptor beta chains follows, all from one sample in a study of blood T cell repertoires in COVID-19. The table came from immunoSEQ multiplex PCR; TCRdb's copy has only in-frame clones and leaves some out. The repertoire has roughly 150,000 clones, about four fifths of them found once; the top ten carry roughly 2%. Sequenced input: peripheral blood. The receptors were sampled from a woman older than 75 with acute or convalescent COVID-19. CDR3s include the opening cysteine and the closing phenylalanine or tryptophan. D genes are given only for firm matches. The size of a clone is reported for some rows only, either as once, few or many, or as a class for expanded clones.

j_gene | v_gene | abundance | d_gene | CDR3nt | CDR3aa
TRBJ2-5 | TRBV5-6 | - | TRBD2 | TGTGCCAGCACCCCTGGGGTAGCGGGAGATGAGACCCAGTACTTC | CASTPGVAGDETQYF
TRBJ1-5 | TRBV27 | - | TRBD1 | TGTGCCAGCAGTCCAGGACAGGGGGGAGGACAGCCCCAGCATTTT | CASSPGQGGGQPQHF
TRBJ2-2 | TRBV5-1 | - | - | TGCGCCAGCAGCCTATGGGGGGACCCGAACACCGGGGAGCTGTTTTTT | CASSLWGDPNTGELFF
TRBJ1-5 | TRBV6-5 | - | TRBD1 | TGTGCCAGCAGTTACGGGACAGGGGTTGGTCAGCCCCAGCATTTT | CASSYGTGVGQPQHF
TRBJ1-3 | TRBV12-3/TRBV12-4 | - | TRBD1 | TGTGCCAGCAGCCGGGACAGGGGAACCATATATTTT | CASSRDRGTIYF
TRBJ1-1 | TRBV7-8 | - | - | TGTGCCAGCAGCTTAGTTGTGGGGGACTACACTGAAGCTTTCTTT | CASSLVVGDYTEAFF
TRBJ2-1 | TRBV7-3 | - | - | TGTGCCAGCAGCTTAGGGGTTGACGGGATCTACAATGAGCAGTTCTTC | CASSLGVDGIYNEQFF
TRBJ2-7 | TRBV11-2 | - | TRBD1 | TGTGCCAGCAGCGGGTGGACAGGGGTGGGAGAGCAGTACTTC | CASSGWTGVGEQYF
TRBJ2-5 | TRBV2 | - | TRBD1 | TGTGCCAGCAGTGGGGACAGCCAAGAGACCCAGTACTTC | CASSGDSQETQYF
TRBJ2-1 | TRBV5-4 | - | - | TGTGCCAGCAGCTTTGTGGCAGAGCGCTTAGGTGAGCAGTTCTTC | CASSFVAERLGEQFF
TRBJ2-5 | TRBV10-2 | - | - | TGCGCCAGCAGTGAGGGGCAGGGTAGCCAAGAGACCCAGTACTTC | CASSEGQGSQETQYF
TRBJ1-4 | TRBV7-8 | few | - | TGTGCCAGCACCGTAACCCGATGGGGGCGTAATGAAAAACTGTTTTTT | CASTVTRWGRNEKLFF
TRBJ1-2 | TRBV7-6 | - | TRBD1 | TGTGCCAGCAGCTTACAGACAGGGACCCTCTATGGCTACACCTTC | CASSLQTGTLYGYTF
TRBJ1-5 | TRBV3-1/TRBV3-2 | - | TRBD1 | TGTGCCAGCAGTGCCGGGACAGGGGATCAGCCCCAGCATTTT | CASSAGTGDQPQHF
TRBJ1-3 | TRBV7-9 | - | - | TGTGCCAGCAGGCCCCTCTCAGGGGCGAAAGGCTCTGGAAACACCATATATTTT | CASRPLSGAKGSGNTIYF
TRBJ1-1 | TRBV29-1 | - | TRBD1 | TGCAGCGCCCAAGGGGGTAGGACAGGCTTCGAAGCTTTCTTT | CSAQGGRTGFEAFF
TRBJ2-7 | TRBV12-3/TRBV12-4 | - | - | TGTGCCAGCAGTTTAGGAGAGATCCAGCAGTACTTC | CASSLGEIQQYF
TRBJ2-2 | TRBV9 | - | TRBD2 | TGTGCCAGCAGCGTAGGGTCTAGCGGGGGAGTCGGGGAGCTGTTTTTT | CASSVGSSGGVGELFF
TRBJ1-6 | TRBV5-1 | once | - | TGCGCCAGCAGCTTGGAAGGACAGATGGCAAATTCACCCCTCCACTTT | CASSLEGQMANSPLHF
TRBJ2-1 | TRBV10-2 | - | TRBD2 | TGCGCCAGCAGTGAGCGCGGGAGCTCCTACAATGAGCAGTTCTTC | CASSERGSSYNEQFF